A selection of T cell receptor beta chains follows, all from one sample in a study of cytomegalovirus exposure and HLA in healthy donors. Method: immunoSEQ multiplex PCR; TCRdb's copy keeps in-frame clones and lacks some. Of roughly 150,000 clones listed, around 85% are singletons. The specimen was PBMCs. The receptor set was obtained from a man in his fifties or sixties in good health and CMV-seropositive. The CDR3 runs from the conserved cysteine through the conserved F or W. The D gene is left open where the match is weak. Size is omitted from some rows. Given values are once, few, many or a class for expanded clones.

CASSLNPGLGKTGELFF TGTGCCAGCTCACTCAATCCGGGACTAGGGAAAACCGGGGAGCTGTTTTTT TRBD2 TRBJ2-2 TRBV18 -
CASSPRTSGTGELFF TGTGCCAGCAGCCCGCGGACTAGCGGGACCGGGGAGCTGTTTTTT TRBD2 TRBJ2-2 TRBV7-2 -
CASSGGSGYNEQFF TGTGCCAGCAGTGGAGGGAGTGGGTACAATGAGCAGTTCTTC - TRBJ2-1 TRBV6-1 -
CASSAGARLDTGELFF TGCGCCAGCAGCGCGGGTGCCCGGCTAGACACCGGGGAGCTGTTTTTT - TRBJ2-2 TRBV5-1 -
CASSPQGWVNTDTQYF TGTGCCAGCTCACCCCAGGGATGGGTTAACACAGATACGCAGTATTTT - TRBJ2-3 TRBV18 few
CASSPTTTGRGDYGYTF TGCGCCAGCAGCCCAACAACGACAGGGAGAGGGGACTATGGCTACACCTTC TRBD1 TRBJ1-2 TRBV5-1 -
CASSQDAQEAGAFF TGTGCCAGCAGCCAAGATGCCCAGGAGGCTGGAGCTTTCTTT - TRBJ1-1 TRBV4-2 -
CASSFGLAGAMGEQFF TGTGCCAGCAGCTTCGGACTAGCGGGGGCCATGGGTGAGCAGTTCTTC TRBD2 TRBJ2-1 TRBV7-8 once
CASSVGLAGAETQYF TGTGCCAGCAGCGTAGGGCTAGCAGGGGCGGAGACCCAGTACTTC - TRBJ2-5 TRBV9 -
CASVPGTGDTGELFF TGTGCCAGCGTCCCCGGGACAGGGGACACCGGGGAGCTGTTTTTT TRBD1 TRBJ2-2 TRBV25-1 once
CASSSSTITDTQYF TGTGCCAGTAGTTCCTCGACTATCACAGATACGCAGTATTTT - TRBJ2-3 TRBV19 -
CASSEAGTGENTEAFF TGTGCCAGCAGTGAAGCGGGGACAGGGGAGAACACTGAAGCTTTCTTT TRBD1 TRBJ1-1 TRBV6-1 -
CASSLQGYNEQFF TGTGCCAGCAGCCTACAGGGGTACAATGAGCAGTTCTTC TRBD1 TRBJ2-1 TRBV2 once
CASSPTDRGNSPLHF TGTGCCAGCAGTCCGACCGACAGGGGTAATTCACCCCTCCACTTT TRBD1 TRBJ1-6 TRBV6-5 -
CASSESHATNEKLFF TGTGCCAGCAGTGAATCACACGCAACTAATGAAAAACTGTTTTTT - TRBJ1-4 TRBV6-1 -
CASSSPMNTEAFF TGTGCCAGCAGCTCCCCTATGAACACTGAAGCTTTCTTT - TRBJ1-1 TRBV7-2 -
CATSRGAGGNYGYTF TGTGCCACCAGCAGAGGGGCAGGGGGTAACTATGGCTACACCTTC TRBD1 TRBJ1-2 TRBV15 -
CASSLAGGGRGETQYF TGTGCCAGCAGCTTAGCAGGGGGGGGGCGCGGAGAGACCCAGTACTTC - TRBJ2-5 TRBV7-2 few
CASSETRTGDTEAFF TGTGCCAGCAGTGAAACGCGGACAGGGGACACTGAAGCTTTCTTT TRBD1 TRBJ1-1 TRBV2 many
CASSIKRNEQFF TGTGCCAGCAGCATAAAACGGAATGAGCAGTTCTTC - TRBJ2-1 TRBV13 -
CASSLSVTGELFF TGTGCCAGCAGTCTCAGCGTTACCGGGGAGCTGTTTTTT - TRBJ2-2 TRBV2 -
CASSPRQGPAGAFF TGTGCCAGCAGTCCCCGGCAGGGCCCGGCAGGAGCTTTCTTT - TRBJ1-1 TRBV28 -
CASSSPGGQPQHF TGTGCCAGCAGTTCCCCTGGCGGGCAGCCCCAGCATTTT - TRBJ1-5 TRBV27 -
CASSLQVNQPQHF TGTGCCAGCAGCTTGCAGGTTAATCAGCCCCAGCATTTT - TRBJ1-5 TRBV7-9 once
CASRVQGANEKLFF TGTGCCAGCAGGGTACAGGGGGCTAATGAAAAACTGTTTTTT TRBD1 TRBJ1-4 TRBV2 -
CASSLGGSGGQETQYF TGTGCCAGCAGCTTGGGGGGTAGCGGGGGCCAAGAGACCCAGTACTTC TRBD2 TRBJ2-5 TRBV5-4 -
CASSLTETAFYGYTF TGTGCCAGCAGTTTGACGGAGACAGCTTTCTATGGCTACACCTTC - TRBJ1-2 TRBV28 -
CASSPGSYNEQFF TGTGCCAGCAGCCCCGGCTCCTACAATGAGCAGTTCTTC - TRBJ2-1 TRBV7-3 -
CAWSVSRVAAFF TGTGCCTGGAGTGTTTCCCGGGTGGCAGCTTTCTTT - TRBJ1-1 TRBV30 -
CASSIDGSYEQYF TGTGCCAGTAGTATAGACGGCTCCTACGAGCAGTACTTC - TRBJ2-7 TRBV19 once
CASSDGSAVGEQFF TGTGCCAGCAGTGACGGCAGCGCCGTGGGTGAGCAGTTCTTC - TRBJ2-1 TRBV6-4 -
CASSRERGRRETQYF TGTGCCAGCTCCCGAGAGCGGGGGAGAAGAGAGACCCAGTACTTC TRBD2 TRBJ2-5 TRBV27 -
CASRGTGGTSTDTQYF TGTGCCAGCAGGGGTACCGGGGGGACTAGCACAGATACGCAGTATTTT TRBD2 TRBJ2-3 TRBV5-6 once
CASSPTVNTEAFF TGCGCCAGCAGCCCGACAGTAAACACTGAAGCTTTCTTT - TRBJ1-1 TRBV4-1 few
CASSFSQDTQYF TGTGCCAGCAGTTTCAGTCAGGATACGCAGTATTTT - TRBJ2-3 TRBV6-6 once
CASSLSSGSFETQYF TGTGCCAGCAGCTTGTCTAGCGGGAGTTTTGAGACCCAGTACTTC TRBD2 TRBJ2-5 TRBV7-2 once
CAWSAGSGAEKLFF TGTGCCTGGTCCGCCGGGTCTGGGGCGGAAAAACTGTTTTTT - TRBJ1-4 TRBV30 -
CASSPGQSYEQYF TGTGCCAGCAGTCCGGGACAGTCCTACGAGCAGTACTTC TRBD1 TRBJ2-7 TRBV28 -
CASIWSGGGPYEQYF TGTGCCAGCATTTGGAGCGGGGGGGGCCCCTACGAGCAGTACTTC TRBD2 TRBJ2-7 TRBV6-1 -
CASSYLTSGRETQYF TGTGCCAGCAGTTACCTCACTAGCGGGAGAGAGACCCAGTACTTC TRBD2 TRBJ2-5 TRBV2 -
CASSRTVSGELFF TGTGCTAGCAGCAGGACAGTTAGCGGGGAGCTGTTTTTT - TRBJ2-2 TRBV7-7 once
CASSYLGGELFF TGCGCCAGCAGCTACCTCGGCGGGGAGCTGTTTTTT - TRBJ2-2 TRBV5-1 -